Shown below are 6 T cell receptor beta chains from a single sample sequenced in a study of blood T cell repertoires in COVID-19. TCRdb keeps only in-frame clones here, not all; method: immunoSEQ multiplex PCR. Among under 250,000 clones listed, roughly four fifths were seen once. Input material: peripheral blood. Receptor source: a woman in her 70s with COVID-19, enrolled during active disease.

This clone was counted only a few times. This chain uses TRBV5-1 with TRBJ2-1; 13 nucleotides agree with TRBD2. This CDR3 comprises 15 residues. Germline CDR1 reads SGHRS; CDR2 reads YFSETQ. The trim removed 4 bases at V and 6 bases at J, leaving 4 bases unmatched. This CDR3 reads CASSLRTSGGNEQFF. Here the CDR3 DNA reads TGCGCCAGCAGCCTTAGGACTAGCGGGGGCAATGAGCAGTTCTTC. The full variable domain, with the rest looked up from reference TRBV5-1 and TRBJ2-1, is KAGVTQTPRYLIKTRGQQVTLSCSPISGHRSVSWYQQTPGQGLQFLFEYFSETQRNKGNFPGRFSGRQFSNSRSEMNVSTLELGDSALYLCASSLRTSGGNEQFFGPGTRLTVL.

The rearrangement uses TRBV3-1 (or the pseudogene TRBV3-2) and TRBJ1-5; 12 bases map to TRBD1. The V gene end was trimmed by 8 bases and the J gene end by 6 bases; junction bases not matched to a gene: 2. The germline CDR1 and CDR2 sequences are LGHDT and YNNKEL (reference sequence). The CDR3 totals 13 residues. CDR3 sequence: CASGTGGVQPQHF. CDR3 DNA sequence: TGTGCCAGCGGGACAGGGGGCGTTCAGCCCCAGCATTTT.

The chain uses TRBV9 and TRBJ1-4; 7 bases are shared with TRBD1. The germline V gene has CDR1 SGDLS and CDR2 YYNGEE. The CDR3 covers 17 residues. V was clipped by 4 bases and J by 7 bases; unmatched bases: 16. Written as DNA, the CDR3 is TGTGCCAGCAGCCTCTGGGACAGCCTTTCAGGAGTTGAAAAACTGTTTTTT. Translated, it gives CASSLWDSLSGVEKLFF.

This chain uses TRBV7-2 with TRBJ2-7; D gene ambiguous. Trimming took 2 bases from V and 1 from J, leaving 6 bases between them. The CDR3 is 13 amino acids. Germline V gives CDR1 SGHTA, CDR2 FQGNSA. The CDR3 region has the DNA TGTGCCAGCAGCTTAATACAATCCTACGAGCAGTACTTC. Its protein product is CASSLIQSYEQYF.

This chain uses TRBV6-2 or TRBV6-3 with TRBJ2-5; no definite D call. V was shortened by 6 bases and J by 1 base, with 9 bases between the two germline ends. This CDR3 spans 13 amino acids. Germline CDR1 MNHEY, CDR2 SVGEGT. The CDR3 sequence is CASSDSSQETQYF. CDR3 nucleotides: TGTGCCAGCAGCGATAGCAGCCAAGAGACCCAGTACTTC.

This clone was recorded once. The V and J genes are TRBV11-2 and TRBJ1-4; 7 nucleotides line up with TRBD1. Losses at the gene ends were 1 base for V and 5 bases for J; bases not matched to a gene: 4. The CDR3 is 15 amino acids. CDR1 and CDR2 (germline): SGHAT, FQNNGV. CDR3 protein: CASSLVRQGNEKLFF. The CDR3 DNA reads TGTGCCAGCAGCTTAGTGAGACAGGGAAATGAAAAACTGTTTTTT.